A single sample is the source of the 23 T cell receptor beta chains below, sequenced in a study of T-cell reconstitution after alpha-beta-depleted transplantation in children. Construction of the TCRbeta library involved unique molecular identifiers. A single record per CDR3 protein comes from TCRdb applying MiXCR to the PCR reads. Of about 97,000 distinct CDR3 sequences listed, roughly 7.1% are singletons. Sequenced material: PBMCs, taken before TCRalphabeta/CD19-depleted stem cell transplant. These receptors came from a boy younger than 10 with acute lymphoblastic leukemia, due to receive a stem cell transplant.

In its sample, this clonotype was seen many times. This rearrangement joins TRBV10-3 to TRBJ1-5; D might be TRBD1 (6 bases). The CDR3 totals 15 residues. The V end lost 6 bases, the J end lost 2 bases, and 14 bases lay between the germline ends. Germline CDR1 and CDR2: ENHRY and SYGVKD. The CDR3, as DNA: TGTGCCATCAGAGAGACAGGCGTGGGCAATCAGCCCCAGCATTTT. It is translated as CAIRETGVGNQPQHF.

This clonotype was found many times. Relative to the germline gene, one junction end is altered; a read error may explain this. The V gene is TRBV3-1, the J gene TRBJ2-3; a possible D gene is TRBD1 (5 bases). Germline loops: CDR1 LGHDT, CDR2 YNNKEL (reference sequence). The CDR3 contains 13 residues. CDR3 loop: CASSQSSTGTQYF. In DNA form, the CDR3 reads TGTGCCAGCAGCCAATCTTCTACAGGTACGCAGTATTTT.

This clonotype has ten or more counts. V is TRBV5-1 and J is TRBJ2-2, with unresolved D. CDR3 length: 15 residues. Germline values: CDR1 SGHRS, CDR2 YFSETQ. V shed 0 bases and J shed 3 bases, with 9 bases lying between them. The CDR3 sequence is CASSLGSLDTGELFF. As DNA, the CDR3 is TGCGCCAGCAGCTTGGGGTCTTTGGACACCGGGGAGCTGTTTTTT.

This clonotype was counted at least ten times. The chain recombines TRBV7-2 with TRBJ2-5; D may correspond to TRBD1 or TRBD2 (7 bases each). CDR1 is SGHTA and CDR2 is FQGNSA in the germline V gene. The length of the CDR3 is 17 residues. Trimming left V 5 bases short and J 3 bases short, with 22 bases between. The CDR3 spells CASSLPWRAGTEETQYF. In DNA form, the CDR3 reads TGTGCCAGCAGCCTCCCCTGGAGAGCGGGGACAGAAGAGACCCAGTACTTC.

This clonotype was found a few times. The rearrangement uses TRBV6-1 and TRBJ1-2; D is undetermined. V gave up 2 bases and J gave up 0 bases, with 10 bases separating them. CDR1 and CDR2 (germline): MNHNS, SASEGT. The length of the CDR3 is 15 residues. The CDR3 loop reads CASSEPYRANYGYTF. The CDR3 DNA follows: TGTGCCAGCAGTGAACCTTACCGAGCTAACTATGGCTACACCTTC.

This clonotype occurred many times. The genes are TRBV12-5 and TRBJ2-2, with TRBD1 matching over 7 bases. The CDR3 contains 17 residues. Unmatched junction bases numbered 5, after V lost 0 bases and J lost 1 base. The germline V gene has CDR1 LGHNT and CDR2 FRNRAP. Here the CDR3 DNA reads TGTGCTAGTGGTTTGGTCCGACAGGGTGAGAACACCGGGGAGCTGTTTTTT. Amino acids: CASGLVRQGENTGELFF.

This clonotype showed up just a few times. This chain joins TRBV27 and TRBJ2-3; D assignment may be TRBD1 or TRBD2 (6 bases each). Trimming took 10 bases from V and 0 from J, leaving 11 bases between them. The CDR3 totals 13 residues. Germline CDR1 MNHEY, CDR2 SMNVEV (reference sequence). The CDR3 DNA reads as TGTGCCACCACGGGGGCTAGCACAGATACGCAGTATTTT. This sequence encodes CATTGASTDTQYF.

The sample holds a few counts of this clonotype. V usage is TRBV6-8 and J usage is TRBJ2-7; D call uncertain. Per the germline V gene, CDR1 is MNHGY and CDR2 is SAAAGT. The CDR3 is 14 residues long. Trimming removed 5 bases from V and 0 bases from J, with 11 bases in between. CDR3 in amino acids: CASSRTNSSYEQYF. The CDR3 DNA is TGTGCCAGCAGTCGGACCAACAGCTCCTACGAGCAGTACTTC.

The chain couples TRBV25-1 to TRBJ1-1; 8 bases match TRBD1. CDR1 MGHDK and CDR2 SYGVNS come from the germline V gene. The CDR3 extends over 15 amino acids. The V gene end was trimmed by 3 bases and the J gene end by 4 bases; junction bases not matched to a gene: 7. CDR3 bases: TGTGCCAGCAGTGATGTGAACAGGGGGAGCACTGAAGCTTTCTTT. Residues: CASSDVNRGSTEAFF. Full variable domain (missing parts from reference TRBV25-1 and TRBJ1-1): EADIYQTPRYLVIGTGKKITLECSQTMGHDKMYWYQQDPGMELHLIHYSYGVNSTEKGDLSSESTVSRIRTEHFPLTLESARPSHTSQYLCASSDVNRGSTEAFFGQGTRLTVV.

This chain links TRBV20-1 with TRBJ2-7; D call uncertain. Germline V gene sequence: CDR1 DFQATT, CDR2 SNEGSKA (reference sequence). The CDR3 totals 14 residues. Between the trimmed V and J ends, which lost 5 bases and 1 base, there was a span of 15 bases. The CDR3: CSAGFFQPSYEQYF. The DNA for the CDR3 is TGCAGTGCTGGGTTTTTCCAGCCATCCTACGAGCAGTACTTC.

This clonotype turned up a few times. V usage is TRBV7-9 and J usage is TRBJ2-6; D is possibly TRBD2 (5 bases). The CDR3 has 16 amino acids. The germline V gene has CDR1 SEHNR and CDR2 FQNEAQ (reference sequence). V was shortened by 5 bases and J by 4 bases, with 15 bases between the two germline ends. The CDR3: CASSPSPLGGANVLTF. The CDR3, as DNA: TGTGCCAGCAGCCCTAGCCCCCTCGGAGGGGCCAACGTCCTGACTTTC.

This clonotype came up a few times. The chain employs TRBV6-5 and TRBJ1-1; the match to TRBD1 covers 9 bases. Germline-derived CDR1 and CDR2 are MNHEY and SVGAGI. The CDR3 extends over 15 amino acids. J lost 1 base, V lost 6 bases, and 6 bases had no gene match. The CDR3 here is CASRGTGRGNTEAFF. The CDR3 bases are TGTGCCAGCAGGGGGACAGGGCGGGGGAACACTGAAGCTTTCTTT.

There are a few counts of this clonotype. Germline is not matched at one junction end, which may reflect a read error. This chain uses TRBV4-2 with TRBJ2-7; 10 bases line up with TRBD2. Germline lookup yields CDR1 LGHNA and CDR2 YNFKEQ. This CDR3 is built from 17 residues. The chain's CDR3 is CASSQELAGALSSEQYF. CDR3 sequence (DNA): TGTGCCAGCAGCCAAGAGCTAGCGGGGGCACTCTCCTCCGAGCAGTACTTC.

This clonotype was detected a few times. J is TRBJ2-7 and V is TRBV25-1; TRBD1 or TRBD2 may be the D gene (5 bases each). CDR1 is MGHDK and CDR2 is SYGVNS in the germline V gene. The CDR3 is made up of 15 amino acids. V was cut by 1 base and J by 7 bases, with 17 bases left in between. CDR3 loop: CASSESTGASGEQYF. DNA for the CDR3: TGTGCCAGCAGTGAATCTACCGGGGCATCGGGGGAGCAGTACTTC.

The rearrangement links TRBV11-1 to TRBJ2-7; D gene ambiguous. From germline, CDR1 is SGHAT and CDR2 FQDESV (reference sequence). The CDR3 length is 12 residues. V lost 0 bases and J 5 bases, leaving 5 bases between the germline ends. The CDR3 DNA reads TGTGCCAGCAGCTTAGCTTCCCACGAGCAGTACTTC. It codes for CASSLASHEQYF.

In its sample, this clonotype was seen many times. This chain connects TRBV5-6 to TRBJ1-1; no reliable D call. Trimming cost V 0 bases and J 11 bases, with 11 bases left between them. Germline V gives CDR1 SGHDT, CDR2 YYEEEE. CDR3 length: 12 residues. CDR3 sequence: CASSLAFGFAFF. DNA of the CDR3: TGTGCCAGCAGCTTGGCCTTTGGTTTTGCTTTCTTT.

Only a few counts were recorded for this clonotype. A junction end diverges from the germline sequence, so it may reflect a read error. V is TRBV20-1 and J is TRBJ1-2; 7 nucleotides align to TRBD1. The CDR3 totals 20 residues. Per the germline V gene, CDR1 is DFQATT and CDR2 is SNEGSKA (reference sequence). The CDR3 spells CSAREPYPTTGRHGRYCYTF. The CDR3, as DNA: TGCAGTGCTAGAGAGCCATACCCGACGACAGGGAGGCACGGTCGCTATTGCTACACCTTC.

This clonotype was recorded many times. The V call is TRBV7-2, the J call TRBJ2-1; 10 nucleotides agree with TRBD2. The CDR3 is 16 residues long. The germline V gene has CDR1 SGHTA and CDR2 FQGNSA. J lost 2 bases, V lost 1 base, and 2 bases had no gene match. In DNA, the CDR3 is TGTGCCAGCAGCTTAGTGCTAGCGGGGGCCTACAATGAGCAGTTCTTC. It is translated as CASSLVLAGAYNEQFF.

This clonotype was seen at least ten times. The chain combines TRBV10-3 with TRBJ1-3, with unresolved D. CDR3 length equals 13 residues. Germline CDR1 is ENHRY and CDR2 is SYGVKD. V lost 4 bases to trimming and J lost 4 bases, with 8 bases between them. The CDR3 here is CAISAGGGNTIYF. CDR3 nucleotide sequence: TGTGCCATCAGTGCAGGAGGAGGAAACACCATATATTTT.

The J gene is TRBJ2-7, the V gene TRBV6-1; 7 positions agree with TRBD2. This CDR3 region has 13 residues. V trimming: 7 bases; J trimming: 2 bases; junction bases outside the gene matches: 5. Looked up from germline, CDR1 is MNHNS and CDR2 is SASEGT. The CDR3 protein is CASTQSGAYEQYF. DNA for the CDR3: TGTGCCAGCACCCAAAGCGGGGCCTACGAGCAGTACTTC.

The chain combines TRBV20-1 with TRBJ2-7; maybe TRBD1 (6 bases). The ends were cut back, 1 base at V and 1 base at J, with 14 bases in the middle. The CDR3 spans 15 residues. Germline V gene sequence: CDR1 DFQATT, CDR2 SNEGSKA (reference sequence). CDR3 residues: CSARAPGTPSYEQYF. Here the CDR3 DNA reads TGCAGTGCTAGAGCCCCGGGGACACCATCCTACGAGCAGTACTTC.

At least ten counts were recorded for this clonotype. V gene TRBV6-4 combines with J gene TRBJ2-4; 13 bases align to TRBD2. The CDR3 consists of 20 residues. V shed 5 bases and J 1 base; nucleotides not matched to a gene: 14. Germline values: CDR1 MRHNA, CDR2 SNTAGT. The CDR3 reads CASSPWTSGGPTLAKNIQYF. The CDR3 DNA is TGTGCCAGCAGTCCCTGGACTAGCGGGGGACCCACCCTGGCCAAAAACATTCAGTACTTC.

The genes are TRBV4-3 and TRBJ1-6; perhaps TRBD1 as D (5 bases). The CDR3 has 16 residues. In germline, CDR1 is LGHNA, CDR2 YSLEER. The germline V and J ends were trimmed by 4 bases and 8 bases, with 18 bases remaining between them. The CDR3 loop is CASSPTGERIDSPLHF. The DNA for the CDR3 is TGCGCCAGCAGCCCGACGGGGGAGCGAATTGATTCACCCCTCCACTTT.